The entry that follows covers one T cell receptor beta chain sequence. These data belong to a study of blood T cell repertoires in COVID-19. Overall study context: Italy, Spain and the United States were the sources of the convalescent and acute COVID-19 samples. The analysed material was cDNA or gDNA that came from T cells, B-cell-depleted T cells, or PBMCs.

The CDR3 is made up of 17 amino acids. The V end lost 1 base, the J end lost 4 bases, and 18 bases lay between the germline ends. Germline CDR1 and CDR2: SGHAT and FQNNGV. Original processing methods: Amplification with reference gene primers provided the estimates of nucleated cell counts. Libraries were prepared by immunoSEQ multiplex PCR; TCRdb keeps only in-frame clonotypes and omits some of them. The V and J calls and the clone size are those of that table, but D and trimming were determined from the DNA. The repertoire includes fewer than 250,000 clones, about nine tenths of them detected once, and 4% to 5.5% sits in the top ten.

Sequenced input: peripheral blood. This clonotype was sampled from a woman aged 40 to 50 with acute or convalescent COVID-19. The chain couples TRBV11-2 to TRBJ2-3, with D unresolved. The chain's CDR3 is CASSLALYRIRPDTQYF. DNA of the CDR3: TGTGCCAGCAGCTTAGCTCTATACAGAATAAGGCCAGATACGCAGTATTTT.